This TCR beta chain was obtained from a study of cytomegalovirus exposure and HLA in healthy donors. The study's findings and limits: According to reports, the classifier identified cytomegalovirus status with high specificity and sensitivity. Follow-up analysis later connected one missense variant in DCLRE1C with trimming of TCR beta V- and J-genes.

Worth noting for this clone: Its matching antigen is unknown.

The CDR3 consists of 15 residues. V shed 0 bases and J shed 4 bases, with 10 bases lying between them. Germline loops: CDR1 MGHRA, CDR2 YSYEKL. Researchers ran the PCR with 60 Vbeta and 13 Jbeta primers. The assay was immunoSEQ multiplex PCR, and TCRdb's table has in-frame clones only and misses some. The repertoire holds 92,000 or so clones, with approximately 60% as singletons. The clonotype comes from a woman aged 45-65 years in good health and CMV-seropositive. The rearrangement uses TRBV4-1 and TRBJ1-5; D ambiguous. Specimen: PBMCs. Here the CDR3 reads CASSQDSGGNQPQHF. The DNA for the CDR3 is TGCGCCAGCAGCCAAGATTCGGGAGGTAATCAGCCCCAGCATTTT.